These T cell receptor beta chains were read from a single sample in a study of cytomegalovirus exposure and HLA in healthy donors. Assay used: immunoSEQ multiplex PCR; TCRdb lists only in-frame clones, some missing. Among approximately 180,000 clones listed, 82% were seen once. The sequenced sample consisted of PBMCs. These receptors came from a woman under 30 in good health and CMV-seronegative. Each CDR3 is given with its conserved first and last residue. A D gene is named only where the DNA matches it firmly. Clone size is shown for a subset of rows, as once, few, many or a class of expanded clone.

.	TRBV7-2	TRBJ2-5	.	CASSLVPSEETQYF	TGTGCCAGCAGCTTAGTACCCTCCGAGGAGACCCAGTACTTC
few	TRBV7-9	TRBJ2-1	TRBD2	CASSSRRDYEQFF	TGTGCCAGCAGCTCCAGACGGGACTACGAGCAGTTCTTC
.	TRBV7-8	TRBJ2-7	TRBD2	CASSLARDTTTGRDGSYEQYF	TGTGCCAGCAGCTTAGCGCGGGATACAACCACTGGGAGGGACGGCTCCTACGAGCAGTACTTC
.	TRBV2	TRBJ1-2	TRBD1	CASTPGTGRGYTF	TGTGCCAGCACCCCCGGGACAGGGAGAGGCTACACCTTC
.	TRBV28	TRBJ1-2	TRBD1	CASSFKDRTYNYGYTF	TGTGCCAGCAGTTTTAAGGACAGGACCTATAACTATGGCTACACCTTC
.	TRBV2	TRBJ1-2	TRBD1	CASSEQGAAGYTF	TGTGCCAGCAGTGAGCAGGGGGCTGCTGGCTACACCTTC
.	TRBV20-1	TRBJ1-1	.	CSASRGTEAFF	TGCAGTGCTAGCCGGGGCACTGAAGCTTTCTTT
few	TRBV5-6	TRBJ2-1	TRBD1	CASSSGQGYNEQFF	TGTGCCAGCAGCTCGGGACAGGGTTACAATGAGCAGTTCTTC
.	TRBV13	TRBJ1-1	TRBD1	CASSLGQGAIPTEAFF	TGTGCCAGCAGCTTAGGCCAGGGGGCGATACCCACTGAAGCTTTCTTT
few	TRBV4-3	TRBJ1-1	.	CASSQDKGFDAEAFF	TGCGCCAGCAGCCAAGATAAGGGGTTTGACGCTGAAGCTTTCTTT
.	TRBV2	TRBJ2-3	TRBD1	CASSDLGQGVWTDTQYF	TGTGCCAGCAGTGATCTGGGACAGGGGGTTTGGACAGATACGCAGTATTTT
.	TRBV10-3	TRBJ2-5	TRBD1	CAISSGQDQETQYF	TGTGCCATCAGTTCCGGACAGGATCAAGAGACCCAGTACTTC
once	TRBV5-6	TRBJ1-3	.	CASSLSPSSPLGNTIYF	TGTGCCAGCAGCTTGTCCCCGTCGTCCCCTCTGGGAAACACCATATATTTT
.	TRBV15	TRBJ2-1	TRBD2	CATSRGETSGINEQFF	TGTGCCACCAGCAGAGGAGAGACTAGCGGGATCAATGAGCAGTTCTTC
.	TRBV18	TRBJ2-7	.	CASSSSGTGDYEQYF	TGTGCCAGCTCATCGTCGGGTACCGGGGACTACGAGCAGTACTTC
.	TRBV10-1	TRBJ2-5	.	CASSEGRQQAQYF	TGCGCCAGCAGTGAGGGGCGGCAACAGGCCCAGTACTTC
.	TRBV28	TRBJ1-2	TRBD1	CASSFASTGAYGYTF	TGTGCCAGCAGTTTCGCTTCGACAGGGGCCTACGGCTACACCTTC
.	TRBV28	TRBJ1-3	TRBD1	CASRPSFRTGENTIYF	TGTGCCAGCAGACCCTCCTTCCGGACAGGGGAAAACACCATATATTTT
.	TRBV29-1	TRBJ2-5	.	CSVERGTQKRTQYF	TGCAGCGTTGAACGTGGGACACAGAAGAGGACCCAGTACTTC
.	TRBV6-4	TRBJ2-1	TRBD2	CASSAGGGYNEQFF	TGTGCCAGCAGCGCGGGAGGAGGTTACAATGAGCAGTTCTTC
.	TRBV2	TRBJ2-1	.	CASRLTGSGNREQFF	TGTGCCAGCAGACTAACAGGGTCTGGGAATCGTGAGCAGTTCTTC